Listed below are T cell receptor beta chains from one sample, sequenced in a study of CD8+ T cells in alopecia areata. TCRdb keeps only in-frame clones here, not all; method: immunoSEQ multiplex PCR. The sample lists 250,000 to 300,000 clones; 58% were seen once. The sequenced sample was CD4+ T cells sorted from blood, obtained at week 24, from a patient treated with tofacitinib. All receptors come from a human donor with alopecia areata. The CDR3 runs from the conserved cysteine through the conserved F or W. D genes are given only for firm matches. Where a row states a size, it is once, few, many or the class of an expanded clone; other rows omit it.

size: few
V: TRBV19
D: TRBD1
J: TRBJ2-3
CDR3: CASSPPGQGADTQYF
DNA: TGTGCCAGTAGTCCCCCGGGACAGGGAGCAGATACGCAGTATTTT

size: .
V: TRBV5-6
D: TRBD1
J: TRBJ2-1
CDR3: CASSGLFPGQANNEQFF
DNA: TGTGCCAGCAGCGGACTCTTTCCGGGACAGGCCAACAATGAGCAGTTCTTC

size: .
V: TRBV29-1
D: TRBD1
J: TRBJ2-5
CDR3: CSVGQRMVETQYF
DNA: TGCAGCGTGGGACAGAGGATGGTGGAGACCCAGTACTTC

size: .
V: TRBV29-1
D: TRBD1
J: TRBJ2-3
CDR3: CSADGDRVSDTQYF
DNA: TGCAGCGCCGACGGGGACAGGGTATCAGATACGCAGTATTTT

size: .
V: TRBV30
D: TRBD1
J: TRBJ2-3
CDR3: CAWKRQGRTDTQYF
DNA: TGTGCCTGGAAGCGACAGGGTAGGACAGATACGCAGTATTTT

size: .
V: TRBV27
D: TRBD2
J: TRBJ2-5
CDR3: CASSSGLARPQETQYF
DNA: TGTGCCAGCAGTTCCGGACTAGCGAGGCCCCAAGAGACCCAGTACTTC

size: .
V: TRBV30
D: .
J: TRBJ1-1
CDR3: CAWNLGTQGTEAFF
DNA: TGTGCCTGGAACCTCGGGACCCAGGGGACTGAAGCTTTCTTT

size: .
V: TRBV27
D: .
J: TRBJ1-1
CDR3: CHLWGPEAFF
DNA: TGTCACCTTTGGGGACCCGAAGCTTTCTTT

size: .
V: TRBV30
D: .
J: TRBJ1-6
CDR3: CAWTLLRAVNSPLHF
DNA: TGTGCCTGGACCCTTCTCAGGGCCGTTAATTCACCCCTCCACTTT

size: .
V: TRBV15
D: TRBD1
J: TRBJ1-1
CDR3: CATSSIQGGGTEAFF
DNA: TGTGCCACCAGCAGTATACAGGGGGGCGGCACTGAAGCTTTCTTT

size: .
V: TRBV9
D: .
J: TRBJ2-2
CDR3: CASSVVGANTGELFF
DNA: TGTGCCAGCAGCGTAGTAGGGGCGAACACCGGGGAGCTGTTTTTT

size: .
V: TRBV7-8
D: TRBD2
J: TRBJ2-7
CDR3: CASSYFGGANYEQYF
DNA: TGTGCCAGCAGCTACTTCGGGGGGGCAAACTACGAGCAGTACTTC

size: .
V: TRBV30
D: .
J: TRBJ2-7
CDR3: CAWSRGAGDEQYF
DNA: TGTGCCTGGAGTCGGGGGGCTGGCGACGAGCAGTACTTC

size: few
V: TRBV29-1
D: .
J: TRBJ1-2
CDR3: CSVVPTVSNYGYTF
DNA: TGCAGCGTTGTCCCCACAGTTTCTAACTATGGCTACACCTTC

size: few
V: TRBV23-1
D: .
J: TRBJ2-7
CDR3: CASGKGVYEQYF
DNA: TGCGCCAGCGGAAAAGGGGTTTACGAGCAGTACTTC

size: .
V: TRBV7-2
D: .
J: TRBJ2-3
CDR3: CASLLRSGDTQYF
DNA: TGTGCCAGCCTGCTACGATCCGGAGATACGCAGTATTTT

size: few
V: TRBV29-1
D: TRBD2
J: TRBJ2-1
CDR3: CSVEGILMRGDEQFF
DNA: TGCAGCGTTGAAGGCATACTCATGCGGGGGGATGAGCAGTTCTTC

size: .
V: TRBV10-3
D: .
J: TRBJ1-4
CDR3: CAISEGAGNEKLFF
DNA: TGTGCCATCAGTGAAGGGGCCGGTAATGAAAAACTGTTTTTT

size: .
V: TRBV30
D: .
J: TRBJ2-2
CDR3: CAWSIGTPNTGELFF
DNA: TGTGCCTGGAGTATCGGGACTCCGAACACCGGGGAGCTGTTTTTT

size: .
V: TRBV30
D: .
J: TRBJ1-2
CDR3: CACQPSVNYGYTF
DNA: TGTGCCTGCCAGCCGTCCGTTAACTATGGCTACACCTTC

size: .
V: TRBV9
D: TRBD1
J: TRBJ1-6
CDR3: CASSVGIGTGTNSPLHF
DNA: TGTGCCAGCAGCGTAGGTATAGGGACAGGCACTAATTCACCCCTCCACTTT

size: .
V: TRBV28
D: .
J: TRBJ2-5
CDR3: CASSRLALQETQYF
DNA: TGTGCCAGCAGCCGTCTGGCCCTTCAAGAGACCCAGTACTTC

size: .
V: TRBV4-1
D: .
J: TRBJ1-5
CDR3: CASSHIITPLVGQPQHF
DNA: TGCGCCAGCAGCCATATCATAACCCCGTTGGTAGGTCAGCCCCAGCATTTT

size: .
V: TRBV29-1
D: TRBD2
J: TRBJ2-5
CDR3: CSVERGVTRFQETQYF
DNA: TGCAGCGTCGAGCGGGGGGTCACTAGATTTCAAGAGACCCAGTACTTC

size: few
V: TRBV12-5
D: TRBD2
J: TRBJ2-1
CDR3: CASGRTSGGLYNEQFF
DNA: TGTGCTAGTGGCCGAACTAGCGGGGGACTCTACAATGAGCAGTTCTTC

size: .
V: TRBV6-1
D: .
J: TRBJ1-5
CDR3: CASSERAQPQHF
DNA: TGTGCCAGCAGTGAAAGAGCTCAGCCCCAGCATTTT

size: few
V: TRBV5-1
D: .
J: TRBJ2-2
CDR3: CASSGIGIGELFF
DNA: TGCGCCAGCAGCGGGATTGGCATCGGGGAGCTGTTTTTT

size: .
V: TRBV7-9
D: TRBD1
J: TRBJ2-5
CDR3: CASSPGTGNMETQYF
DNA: TGTGCCAGCAGCCCGGGGACAGGGAACATGGAGACCCAGTACTTC

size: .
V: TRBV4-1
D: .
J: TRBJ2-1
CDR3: CASSQERDFTNEQFF
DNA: TGCGCCAGCAGCCAAGAGAGGGACTTCACTAATGAGCAGTTCTTC

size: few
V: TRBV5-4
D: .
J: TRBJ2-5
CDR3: CASSLYPAGETQYF
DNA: TGTGCCAGCAGCTTGTACCCTGCGGGGGAGACCCAGTACTTC

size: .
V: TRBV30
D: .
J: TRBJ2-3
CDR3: CAWSPRGARTDTQYF
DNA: TGTGCCTGGAGCCCAAGGGGGGCCCGGACAGATACGCAGTATTTT

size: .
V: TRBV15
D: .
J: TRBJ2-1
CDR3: CATSTIRERDNEQFF
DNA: TGTGCCACCAGCACCATCAGGGAAAGGGACAATGAGCAGTTCTTC

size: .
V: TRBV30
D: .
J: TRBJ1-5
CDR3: CAWSVSGGGNQPQHF
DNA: TGTGCCTGGAGTGTTTCCGGGGGGGGCAATCAGCCCCAGCATTTT

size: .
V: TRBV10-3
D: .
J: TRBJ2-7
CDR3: CAISGGAGSSYEQYF
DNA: TGTGCCATCAGTGGCGGGGCAGGGAGCTCCTACGAGCAGTACTTC

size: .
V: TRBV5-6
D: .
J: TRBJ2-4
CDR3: CASSFLAGTIAKNIQYF
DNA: TGTGCCAGCAGCTTCTTAGCAGGGACCATAGCCAAAAACATTCAGTACTTC

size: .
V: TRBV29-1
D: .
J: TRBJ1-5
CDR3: CSVGLGRGDQPQHF
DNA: TGCAGCGTTGGGCTGGGGAGGGGGGATCAGCCCCAGCATTTT

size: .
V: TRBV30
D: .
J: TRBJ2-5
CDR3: CAWSVLLTQYF
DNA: TGTGCCTGGAGTGTACTTTTAACCCAGTACTTC

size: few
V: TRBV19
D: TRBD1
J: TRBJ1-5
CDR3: CASSTTGGSAQPQHF
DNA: TGTGCCAGTAGTACTACAGGGGGCTCGGCTCAGCCCCAGCATTTT

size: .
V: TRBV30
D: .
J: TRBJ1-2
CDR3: CANIFLGSYTF
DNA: TGTGCTAATATCTTCCTTGGGAGCTACACCTTC

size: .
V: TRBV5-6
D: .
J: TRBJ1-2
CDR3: CVTQVGQTYGYTF
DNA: TGTGTGACACAGGTCGGTCAGACCTATGGCTACACCTTC

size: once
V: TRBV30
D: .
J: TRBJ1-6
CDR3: CAWRTGRGTNSPLHF
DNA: TGTGCCTGGAGGACAGGCCGGGGGACAAATTCACCCCTCCACTTT

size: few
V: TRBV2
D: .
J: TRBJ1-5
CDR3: CASSIQGPQHF
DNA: TGTGCCAGCAGTATCCAGGGTCCCCAGCATTTT

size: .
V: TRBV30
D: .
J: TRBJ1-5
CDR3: CAWSAGNQPQHF
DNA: TGTGCCTGGTCCGCCGGCAATCAGCCCCAGCATTTT

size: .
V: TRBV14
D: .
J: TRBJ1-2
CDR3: CASSPRLATYGYTF
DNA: TGTGCCAGCAGCCCCCGACTAGCCACCTATGGCTACACCTTC

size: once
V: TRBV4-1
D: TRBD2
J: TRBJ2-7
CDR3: CASSPQAFGSGGTYEQYF
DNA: TGCGCCAGCAGCCCCCAGGCGTTCGGAAGCGGGGGGACCTACGAGCAGTACTTC

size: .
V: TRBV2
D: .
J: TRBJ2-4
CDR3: CASSLGEIAKNIQYF
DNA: TGTGCCAGCAGCTTGGGAGAGATAGCCAAAAACATTCAGTACTTC

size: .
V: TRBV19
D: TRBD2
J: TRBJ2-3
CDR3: CASGTSGGTDTQYF
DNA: TGTGCCAGTGGGACTAGCGGGGGCACAGATACGCAGTATTTT

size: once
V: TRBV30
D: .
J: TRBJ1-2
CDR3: CAWSGQFGYTF
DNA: TGTGCCTGGTCCGGACAGTTCGGCTACACCTTC

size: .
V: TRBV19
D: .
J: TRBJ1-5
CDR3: CASSRLSVNQPQHF
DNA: TGTGCCAGTAGTAGGCTTTCGGTAAATCAGCCCCAGCATTTT

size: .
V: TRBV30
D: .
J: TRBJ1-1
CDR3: CAWTGVNTEAFF
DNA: TGTGCCTGGACAGGAGTGAACACTGAAGCTTTCTTT

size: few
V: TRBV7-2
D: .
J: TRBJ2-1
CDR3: CASSPRRYNEQFF
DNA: TGTGCCAGCAGCCCTAGACGGTACAATGAGCAGTTCTTC

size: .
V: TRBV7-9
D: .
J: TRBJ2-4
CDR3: CASSLEDIQYF
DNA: TGTGCCAGCAGCTTAGAGGACATTCAGTACTTC

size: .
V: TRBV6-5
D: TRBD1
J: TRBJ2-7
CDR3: CASSYGTGGGYEQYF
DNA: TGTGCCAGCAGTTACGGGACAGGGGGTGGCTACGAGCAGTACTTC

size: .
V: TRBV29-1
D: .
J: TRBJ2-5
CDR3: CTNRGGVETQYF
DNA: TGCACCAATAGGGGGGGCGTCGAGACCCAGTACTTC

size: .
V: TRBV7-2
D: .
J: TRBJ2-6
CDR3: CASSHRDGPRANVLTF
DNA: TGTGCCAGCAGCCACCGGGACGGCCCCAGGGCCAACGTCCTGACTTTC

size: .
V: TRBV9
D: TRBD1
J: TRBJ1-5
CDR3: CASSTQGNQPQHF
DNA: TGTGCCAGCAGCACACAGGGGAATCAGCCCCAGCATTTT

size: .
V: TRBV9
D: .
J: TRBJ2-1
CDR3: CASSDFVNGNEQFF
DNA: TGTGCCAGCAGCGATTTTGTAAATGGCAATGAGCAGTTCTTC

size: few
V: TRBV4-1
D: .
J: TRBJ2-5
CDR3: CASSQVGRVPETQYF
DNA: TGCGCCAGCAGCCAAGTGGGCAGGGTCCCAGAGACCCAGTACTTC

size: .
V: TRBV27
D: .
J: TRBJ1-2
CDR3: CASSKGLANYGYTF
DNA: TGTGCCAGCAGCAAAGGATTGGCTAACTATGGCTACACCTTC

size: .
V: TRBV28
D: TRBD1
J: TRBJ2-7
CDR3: CASSGGGTGGDEQYF
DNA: TGTGCCAGCAGTGGGGGTGGGACAGGGGGAGACGAGCAGTACTTC